The clone carrying this T cell receptor (beta chain) was counted once. Only in-frame clones appear in the TCRdb table, and some are missing; sequencing was by immunoSEQ multiplex PCR. The sample lists around 250,000 clones; approximately 85% were seen once. The data belong to a study of blood T cell repertoires in COVID-19. The CDR3 runs to 13 residues. In germline, CDR1 is SGHTA, CDR2 FQGNSA. V was pared by 4 bases and J by 5 bases, with 2 bases of the junction left unmatched. The chain employs TRBV7-2 and TRBJ2-3; TRBD2 matches 8 bases. The material sequenced was peripheral blood. This clonotype was obtained from a man aged 50 to 60 with active or convalescent COVID-19. CDR3 in amino acids: CASSYTSGDTQYF. Here the CDR3 DNA reads TGTGCCAGCAGCTATACTAGCGGAGATACGCAGTATTTT. Full variable domain (rest looked up from reference TRBV7-2 and TRBJ2-3): GAGVSQSPSNKVTEKGKDVELRCDPISGHTALYWYRQSLGQGLEFLIYFQGNSAPDKSGLPSDRFSAERTGGSVSTLTIQRTQQEDSAVYLCASSYTSGDTQYFGPGTRLTVL.